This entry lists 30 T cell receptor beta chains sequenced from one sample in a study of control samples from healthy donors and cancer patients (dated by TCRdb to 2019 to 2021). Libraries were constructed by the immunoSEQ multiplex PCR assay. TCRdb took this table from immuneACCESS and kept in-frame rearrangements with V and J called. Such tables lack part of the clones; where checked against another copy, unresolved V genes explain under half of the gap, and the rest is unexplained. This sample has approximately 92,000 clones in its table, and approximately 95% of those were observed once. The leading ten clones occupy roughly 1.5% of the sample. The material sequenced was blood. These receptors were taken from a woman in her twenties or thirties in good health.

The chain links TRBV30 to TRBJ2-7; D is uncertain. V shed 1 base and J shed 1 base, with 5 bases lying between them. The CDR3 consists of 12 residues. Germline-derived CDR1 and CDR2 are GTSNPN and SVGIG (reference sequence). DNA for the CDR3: TGTGCCTGGAGTGCAAATTCCTACGAGCAGTACTTC. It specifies CAWSANSYEQYF.

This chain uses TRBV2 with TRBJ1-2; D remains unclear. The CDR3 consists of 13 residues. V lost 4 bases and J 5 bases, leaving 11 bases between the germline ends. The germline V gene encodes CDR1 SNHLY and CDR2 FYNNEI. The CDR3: CASSGAGLYGYTF. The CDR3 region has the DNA TGTGCCAGCAGTGGGGCGGGCCTATATGGCTACACCTTC. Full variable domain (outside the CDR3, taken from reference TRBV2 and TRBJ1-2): EPEVTQTPSHQVTQMGQEVILRCVPISNHLYFYWYRQILGQKVEFLVSFYNNEISEKSEIFDDQFSVERPDGSNFTLKIRSTKLEDSAMYFCASSGAGLYGYTFGSGTRLTVV.

For the CDR3, the DNA is TGTGCTAGTGGTTTGGTACCAGGGGGGACCTCCTACGAGCAGTACTTC. It specifies CASGLVPGGTSYEQYF. The chain combines TRBV12-5 with TRBJ2-7; D may be TRBD1 (7 bases). CDR3 length: 16 amino acids. The V and J ends lost 0 bases and 0 bases respectively, with 12 bases between them. Germline-derived CDR1 and CDR2 are LGHNT and FRNRAP.

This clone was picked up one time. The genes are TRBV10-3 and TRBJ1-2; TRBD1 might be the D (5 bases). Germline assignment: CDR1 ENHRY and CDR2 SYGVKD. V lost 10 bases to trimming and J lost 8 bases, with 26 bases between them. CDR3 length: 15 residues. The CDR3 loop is CASALEGTSEGGYTF. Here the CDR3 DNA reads TGTGCCAGCGCTCTTGAAGGGACCTCCGAGGGCGGCTACACCTTC.

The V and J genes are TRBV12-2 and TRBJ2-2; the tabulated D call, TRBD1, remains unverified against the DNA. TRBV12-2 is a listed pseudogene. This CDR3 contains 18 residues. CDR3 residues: CASRFPTTGTGNTGELFF. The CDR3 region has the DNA TGTGCAAGTCGCTTCCCCACAACCGGGACAGGAAACACCGGGGAGCTGTTTTTT.

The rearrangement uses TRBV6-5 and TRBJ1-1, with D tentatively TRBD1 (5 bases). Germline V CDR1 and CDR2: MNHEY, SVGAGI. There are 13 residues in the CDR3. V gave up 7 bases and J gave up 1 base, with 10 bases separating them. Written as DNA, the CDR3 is TGTGCCAGCAAGCCGGGGCAGAACACTGAAGCTTTCTTT. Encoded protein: CASKPGQNTEAFF.

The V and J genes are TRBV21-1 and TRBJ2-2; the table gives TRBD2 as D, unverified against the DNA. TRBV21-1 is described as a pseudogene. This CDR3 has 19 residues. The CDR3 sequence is CASSKPGTSGGAGTGELFF. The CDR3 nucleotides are TGTGCCAGCAGCAAACCCGGGACTAGCGGGGGGGCGGGCACCGGGGAGCTGTTTTTT.

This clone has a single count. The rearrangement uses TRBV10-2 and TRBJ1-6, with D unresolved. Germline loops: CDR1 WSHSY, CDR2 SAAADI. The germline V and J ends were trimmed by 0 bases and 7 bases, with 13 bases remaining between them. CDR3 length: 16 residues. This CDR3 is CASSESGPRRNSPLHF. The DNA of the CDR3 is TGCGCCAGCAGTGAGTCCGGGCCGAGGAGGAATTCACCCCTCCACTTT.

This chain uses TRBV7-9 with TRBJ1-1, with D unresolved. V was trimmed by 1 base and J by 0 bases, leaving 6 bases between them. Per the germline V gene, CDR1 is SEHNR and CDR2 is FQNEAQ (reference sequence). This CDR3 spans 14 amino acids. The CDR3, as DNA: TGTGCCAGCAGCTTAGGCGGGCTGAACACTGAAGCTTTCTTT. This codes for CASSLGGLNTEAFF.

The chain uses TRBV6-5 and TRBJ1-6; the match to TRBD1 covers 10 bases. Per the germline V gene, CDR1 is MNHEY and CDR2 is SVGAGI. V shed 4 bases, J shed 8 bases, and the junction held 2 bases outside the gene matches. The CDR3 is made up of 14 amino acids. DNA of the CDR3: TGTGCCAGCAGTTCCGGGACAGGGGATTCACCCCTCCACTTT. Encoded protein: CASSSGTGDSPLHF.

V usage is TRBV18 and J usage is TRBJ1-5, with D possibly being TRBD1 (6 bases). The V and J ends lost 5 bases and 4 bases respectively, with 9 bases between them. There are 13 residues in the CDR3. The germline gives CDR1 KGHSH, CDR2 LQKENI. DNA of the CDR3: TGTGCCAGCTCAGCACAGGGAAATCAGCCCCAGCATTTT. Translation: CASSAQGNQPQHF. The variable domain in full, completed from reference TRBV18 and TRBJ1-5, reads NAGVMQNPRHLVRRRGQEARLRCSPMKGHSHVYWYRQLPEEGLKFMVYLQKENIIDESGMPKERFSAEFPKEGPSILRIQQVVRGDSAAYFCASSAQGNQPQHFGDGTRLSIL.

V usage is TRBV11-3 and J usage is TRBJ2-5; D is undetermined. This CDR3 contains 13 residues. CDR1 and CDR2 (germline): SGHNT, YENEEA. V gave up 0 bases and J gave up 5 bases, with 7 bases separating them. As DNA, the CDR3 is TGTGCCAGCAGCTTAGATTCGAGGGAGACCCAGTACTTC. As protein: CASSLDSRETQYF.

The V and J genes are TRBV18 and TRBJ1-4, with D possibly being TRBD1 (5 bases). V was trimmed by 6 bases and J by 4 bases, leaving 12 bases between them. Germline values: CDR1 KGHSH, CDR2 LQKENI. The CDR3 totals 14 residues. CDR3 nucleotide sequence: TGTGCCAGCTCGCCCCGGGGGGGTAATGAAAAACTGTTTTTT. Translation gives CASSPRGGNEKLFF.

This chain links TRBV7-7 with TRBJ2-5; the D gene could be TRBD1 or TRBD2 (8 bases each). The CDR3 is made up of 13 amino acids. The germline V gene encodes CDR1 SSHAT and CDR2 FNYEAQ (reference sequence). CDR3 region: CASGTQGGETQYF. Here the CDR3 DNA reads TGTGCTAGCGGGACACAGGGGGGGGAGACCCAGTACTTC.

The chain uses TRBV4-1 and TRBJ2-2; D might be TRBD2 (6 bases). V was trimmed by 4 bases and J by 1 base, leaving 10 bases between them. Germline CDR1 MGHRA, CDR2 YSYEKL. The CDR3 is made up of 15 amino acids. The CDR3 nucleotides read TGCGCCAGCAGCCCGCCGGGACTGAACACCGGGGAGCTGTTTTTT. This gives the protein CASSPPGLNTGELFF.

The CDR3: CASSPRSVSGYTF. DNA of the CDR3: TGTGCCAGCAGCCCCAGGTCCGTGAGTGGCTACACCTTC. This chain joins TRBV11-3 and TRBJ1-2; D is ambiguous. The CDR3 has 13 amino acids. Trimming took off 5 bases at V and 7 bases at J, with 14 bases between the two ends. Germline V gives CDR1 SGHNT, CDR2 YENEEA.

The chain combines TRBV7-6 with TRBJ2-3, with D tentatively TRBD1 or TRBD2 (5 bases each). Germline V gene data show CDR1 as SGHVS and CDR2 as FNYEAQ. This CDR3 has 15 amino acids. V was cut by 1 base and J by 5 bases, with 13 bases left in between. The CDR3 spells CASSLGIGTKDTQYF. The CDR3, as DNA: TGTGCCAGCAGCTTAGGGATCGGGACCAAAGATACGCAGTATTTT. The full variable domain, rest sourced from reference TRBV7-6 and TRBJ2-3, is GAGVSQSPRYKVTKRGQDVALRCDPISGHVSLYWYRQALGQGPEFLTYFNYEAQQDKSGLPNDRFSAERPEGSISTLTIQRTEQRDSAMYRCASSLGIGTKDTQYFGPGTRLTVL.

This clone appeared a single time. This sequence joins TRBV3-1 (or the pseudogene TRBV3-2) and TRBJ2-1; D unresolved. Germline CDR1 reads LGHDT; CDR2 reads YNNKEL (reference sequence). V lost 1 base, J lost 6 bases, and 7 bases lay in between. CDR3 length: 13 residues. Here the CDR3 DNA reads TGTGCCAGCAGCCAAGTTCGGAGCAATGAGCAGTTCTTC. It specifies CASSQVRSNEQFF.

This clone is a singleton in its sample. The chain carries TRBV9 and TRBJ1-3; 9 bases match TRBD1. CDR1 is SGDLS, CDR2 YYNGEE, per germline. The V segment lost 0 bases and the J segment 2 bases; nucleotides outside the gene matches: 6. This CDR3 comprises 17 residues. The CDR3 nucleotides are TGTGCCAGCAGCGTAGCCCTGGGACAGGGAGCTGGAAACACCATATATTTT. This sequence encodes CASSVALGQGAGNTIYF.

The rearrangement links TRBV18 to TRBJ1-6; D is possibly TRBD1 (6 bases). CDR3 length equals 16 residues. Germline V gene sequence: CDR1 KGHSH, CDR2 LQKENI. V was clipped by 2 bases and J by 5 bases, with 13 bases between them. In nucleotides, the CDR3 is TGTGCCAGCTCACCAGTTGCCAGGGGAAATAATTCACCCCTCCACTTT. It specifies CASSPVARGNNSPLHF.

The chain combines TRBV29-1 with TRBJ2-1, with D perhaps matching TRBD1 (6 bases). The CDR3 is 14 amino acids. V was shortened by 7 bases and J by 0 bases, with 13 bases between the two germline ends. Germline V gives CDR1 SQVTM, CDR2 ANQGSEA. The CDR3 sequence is CSALQGSSYNEQFF. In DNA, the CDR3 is TGCAGCGCGCTACAGGGAAGCTCCTACAATGAGCAGTTCTTC.

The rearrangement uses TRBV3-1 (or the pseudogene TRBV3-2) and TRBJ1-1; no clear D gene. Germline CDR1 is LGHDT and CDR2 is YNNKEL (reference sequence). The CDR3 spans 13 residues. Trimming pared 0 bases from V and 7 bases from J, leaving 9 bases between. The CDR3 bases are TGTGCCAGCAGCCAAGAATGGACCGGTGAAGCTTTCTTT. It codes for CASSQEWTGEAFF.

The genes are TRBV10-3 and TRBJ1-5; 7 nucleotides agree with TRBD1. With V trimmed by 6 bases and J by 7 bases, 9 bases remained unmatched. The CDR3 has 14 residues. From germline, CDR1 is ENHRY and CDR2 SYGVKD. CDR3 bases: TGTGCCATCAGCCGCGACAGGGAAGACCAGCCCCAGCATTTT. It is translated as CAISRDREDQPQHF.

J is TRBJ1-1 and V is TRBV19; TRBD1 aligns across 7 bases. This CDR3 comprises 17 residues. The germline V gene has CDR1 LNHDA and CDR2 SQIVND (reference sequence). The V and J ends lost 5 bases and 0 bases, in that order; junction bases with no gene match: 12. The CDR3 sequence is CASSSRQGVIMNTEAFF. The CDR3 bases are TGTGCCAGTAGTTCACGCCAGGGGGTAATAATGAACACTGAAGCTTTCTTT.

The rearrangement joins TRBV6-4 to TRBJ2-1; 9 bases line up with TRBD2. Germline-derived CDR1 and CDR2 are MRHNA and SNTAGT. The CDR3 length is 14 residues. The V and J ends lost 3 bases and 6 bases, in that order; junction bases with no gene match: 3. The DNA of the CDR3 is TGTGCCAGCAGTGAGGCGGGAGGGCCCAATGAGCAGTTCTTC. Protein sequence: CASSEAGGPNEQFF.

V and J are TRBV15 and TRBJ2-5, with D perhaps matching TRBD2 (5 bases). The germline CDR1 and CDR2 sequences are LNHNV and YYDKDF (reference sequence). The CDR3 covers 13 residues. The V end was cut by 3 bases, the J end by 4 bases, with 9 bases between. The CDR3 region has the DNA TGTGCCACCAGCAGGGCTAGCCGAGAGACCCAGTACTTC. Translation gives CATSRASRETQYF. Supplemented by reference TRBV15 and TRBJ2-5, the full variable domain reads DAMVIQNPRYQVTQFGKPVTLSCSQTLNHNVMYWYQQKSSQAPKLLFHYYDKDFNNEADTPDNFQSRRPNTSFCFLDIRSPGLGDTAMYLCATSRASRETQYFGPGTRLLVL.

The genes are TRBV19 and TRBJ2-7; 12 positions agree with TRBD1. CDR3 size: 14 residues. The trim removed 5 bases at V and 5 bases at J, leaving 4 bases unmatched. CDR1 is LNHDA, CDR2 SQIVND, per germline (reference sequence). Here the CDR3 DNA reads TGTGCCAGTAGTCAGGGACAGGGGGCAGACGAGCAGTACTTC. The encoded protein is CASSQGQGADEQYF.

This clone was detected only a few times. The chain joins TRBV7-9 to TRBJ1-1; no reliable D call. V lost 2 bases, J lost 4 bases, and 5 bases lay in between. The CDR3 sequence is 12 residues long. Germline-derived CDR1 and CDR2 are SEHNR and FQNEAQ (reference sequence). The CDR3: CASSLSSTEAFF. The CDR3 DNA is TGTGCCAGCAGCTTAAGTAGCACTGAAGCTTTCTTT.

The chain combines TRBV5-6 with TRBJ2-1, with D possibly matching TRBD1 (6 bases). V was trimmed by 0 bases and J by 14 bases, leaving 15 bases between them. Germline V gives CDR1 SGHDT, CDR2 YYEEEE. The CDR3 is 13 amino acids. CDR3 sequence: CASSLGLGTPEFF. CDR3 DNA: TGTGCCAGCAGCTTGGGTCTCGGGACACCAGAGTTCTTC.

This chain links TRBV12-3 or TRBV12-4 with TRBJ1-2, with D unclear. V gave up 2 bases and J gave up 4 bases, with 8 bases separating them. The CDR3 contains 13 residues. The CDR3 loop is CASSLLGLYGYTF. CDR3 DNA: TGTGCCAGCAGTTTATTAGGGCTCTATGGCTACACCTTC.